The rows below give T cell receptor beta chains drawn from one sample of a study of human T cells and chemical hapten exposure. One entry per CDR3 protein results from TCRdb running MiXCR on the RACE reads. The sample contains tens of thousands of distinct CDR3 sequences, 10% to 14% of which appear only once. This specimen was whole blood, taken in connection with sensitization to the hapten diphenylcyclopropenone (DPC). These receptors were collected from a woman in her forties or fifties with alopecia areata. Some clones in this sample may be carry-over from other donors' samples. Both conserved end residues are part of each CDR3. Fields, in order: clone size, J gene, V gene, D gene, CDR3 DNA, CDR3 protein. The D gene is left open where the match is weak. The size entry is marked missing in some rows and otherwise reads once, few, many or a size class.

many,TRBJ2-7,TRBV3-1,-,TGTGCCAGCAGCCAAGCGCCGCAGGTAAAGGGGGAGCAGTACTTC,CASSQAPQVKGEQYF
few,TRBJ1-5,TRBV20-1,-,TGCAGTGCTAGAGATTGGCGGGGGGTAAGCAATCAGCCCCAGCATTTT,CSARDWRGVSNQPQHF
many,TRBJ1-2,TRBV30,TRBD1,TGTGCCTGGGCACCCATCGGGACAGGCGGCTACACCTTC,CAWAPIGTGGYTF
many,TRBJ2-1,TRBV5-5,TRBD1,TGTGCCAGCAGCTTGATCGTTGGGACAGGGTACGATGAGCAGTTCTTC,CASSLIVGTGYDEQFF
-,TRBJ1-6,TRBV19,TRBD1,TGTGCCAGCCAATCCGGGACAGGGAATTCACCCCTCCACTTT,CASQSGTGNSPLHF
-,TRBJ2-7,TRBV6-6,TRBD2,TGTGCCAGCAGCCCACTAGCGGGAGACGGTGAGCAGTACTTC,CASSPLAGDGEQYF
many,TRBJ1-1,TRBV12-3/TRBV12-4,-,TGTGCCAGCAGTTCCGTCCCGTCGAACACTGAAGCTTTCTTT,CASSSVPSNTEAFF
-,TRBJ2-1,TRBV29-1,-,TGCAGCGTGTGCACCGGGATATATAACAATGAGCAGTTCTTC,CSVCTGIYNNEQFF
few,TRBJ2-2,TRBV30,-,TGTGCCTGGAGCGACTCGAGTCCCGGGGAGCTGTTTTTT,CAWSDSSPGELFF
-,TRBJ2-1,TRBV2,-,TGTGCCAGCAGTGAAGCAACCCGTTTCAATGAGCAGTTCTTC,CASSEATRFNEQFF
-,TRBJ2-3,TRBV9,-,TGTGCCAGCAGCGTAGTGGACAGCCACCATACGCAGTATTTT,CASSVVDSHHTQYF
many,TRBJ2-3,TRBV11-3,-,TGTGCCAGCAGCGCCGGGGCGGTGGCAGATACGCAGTATTTT,CASSAGAVADTQYF
-,TRBJ2-5,TRBV12-1,-,TGTGCCAGCAGCTTTGTTTCCATTCAAGAGACCCAGAACTTC,CASSFVSIQETQNF
-,TRBJ2-2,TRBV2,TRBD1,TGTGCCAGCAACCGGGACAGATTCACCGGGGAGCTGTTTTTT,CASNRDRFTGELFF
few,TRBJ1-5,TRBV6-5,-,TGTGCCAGCAGACAGGGTAACAATCAGCCCCAGCATTTT,CASRQGNNQPQHF
-,TRBJ1-5,TRBV19,TRBD1,TGTGCCAGTAGTAAGGACAGGGGGCCGTATAGCAATCAGCCCCAGCATTTT,CASSKDRGPYSNQPQHF
many,TRBJ1-5,TRBV30,TRBD1,TGTGCCTGGACACAGGGGCACAATCAGCCCCAGCATTTT,CAWTQGHNQPQHF
-,TRBJ1-5,TRBV12-3/TRBV12-4,TRBD1,TGTGCCAGCAGTTTAGTTACAGGGGGCCAGCATTTT,CASSLVTGGQHF
many,TRBJ2-1,TRBV7-3,TRBD2,TGTGCCAGCAGCCGGGGGGTAACGAGGGAGCAGTTCTTC,CASSRGVTREQFF
many,TRBJ2-3,TRBV6-6,-,TGTGCCAGCAGCCCCCGGGGTAGTCTCACAGATACGCAGTATTTT,CASSPRGSLTDTQYF
many,TRBJ1-2,TRBV2,-,TGTGCCAGCAGACCGCTCTCGGATGGCTACACCTTC,CASRPLSDGYTF
few,TRBJ2-7,TRBV12-3/TRBV12-4,-,TGTGCCAGCAGTTTAGCGCCGTCCTCCTACGAGCAGTACTTC,CASSLAPSSYEQYF
few,TRBJ2-3,TRBV7-2,-,TGTGCCAGCAGCTTAGATCATGGCACAGATACGCAGTATTTT,CASSLDHGTDTQYF
many,TRBJ1-6,TRBV5-1,-,TGCGCCAGCAGCTTGGGGGCAGTGTACTCACCCCTCCACTTT,CASSLGAVYSPLHF
few,TRBJ1-3,TRBV5-8,-,TGTGCCAGCAGCTTGGGCTCCCTTCCCTATGGAAACACCATATATTTT,CASSLGSLPYGNTIYF
many,TRBJ1-4,TRBV20-1,-,TGCAGTGCCACGCCATTGGGAAATGAAAAACTGTTTTTT,CSATPLGNEKLFF
-,TRBJ1-2,TRBV30,TRBD1,TGTGCCTGGAGTGTGTACAGGGGTCGGGGCTATGCCTTC,CAWSVYRGRGYAF
many,TRBJ2-7,TRBV3-1,-,TGTGCCAGCAGCCAAGGCCGGGGCAGTTACGAGCAGTACTTC,CASSQGRGSYEQYF
many,TRBJ1-1,TRBV10-1,TRBD1,TGCGCCAGCAGCCAAGCGACAGGGGGCCCAGCTTTCTTT,CASSQATGGPAFF
few,TRBJ1-2,TRBV7-2,TRBD1,TGTGCCAGCAGCTTAGAGGGGGCGCGGGGCTACACCTTC,CASSLEGARGYTF
many,TRBJ1-5,TRBV7-3,-,TGTGCCAGCAGCTTAATGGGCAGGGAAAGCAATCAGCCCCAGCATTTT,CASSLMGRESNQPQHF
few,TRBJ1-5,TRBV20-1,-,TGCAGTGCTAGACCCCTGGGGGTTAGCAATCAGCCCCAGCATTTT,CSARPLGVSNQPQHF
-,TRBJ2-5,TRBV7-3,-,TGTGCCAGCAGCCCAGGGCCCTGGGAGACCCAGTACTTC,CASSPGPWETQYF
many,TRBJ1-2,TRBV28,-,TGTGCCAGCAGTCCCAGACGCAACTATGGCTACACCTTC,CASSPRRNYGYTF
few,TRBJ2-3,TRBV27,-,TGTGCCAGCAGTTTCCCTGGGACTGGACTTAATTTT,CASSFPGTGLNF
many,TRBJ2-3,TRBV5-1,TRBD2,TGCGCCAGCAGCCCCGGACTAGGTGGCACAGATACGCAGTATTTT,CASSPGLGGTDTQYF
many,TRBJ1-1,TRBV7-8,-,TGTGCCAGCAGCTTGTGGGGGGACGCTGAAGCTTTCTTT,CASSLWGDAEAFF
-,TRBJ1-6,TRBV20-1,-,TGCAGTGCCATTCAAGGGGGTAATTCACCCCTCCACTTT,CSAIQGGNSPLHF
-,TRBJ2-3,TRBV18,-,TGTGCCAGCTCACGAGGAGGTTCGGGAGACACAGATACGCAGTATTTT,CASSRGGSGDTDTQYF
-,TRBJ2-7,TRBV29-1,-,TGCAGCGTTGAAGGTTTGGAGGAGCAGTACTTC,CSVEGLEEQYF
many,TRBJ2-3,TRBV29-1,-,TGCAGCGTGGCTACCGGGTTGAGCACAGATACGCAGTATTTT,CSVATGLSTDTQYF
-,TRBJ2-5,TRBV10-3,-,TGTGCCCACGGCTCGGAGCAAGAGACCCAGTACTTC,CAHGSEQETQYF
few,TRBJ2-7,TRBV20-1,TRBD1,TGCAGTGCTAGAGTTCCGACAGGGCCCTACGAGCAGTACTTC,CSARVPTGPYEQYF
many,TRBJ2-1,TRBV4-1,-,TGCGCCAGCAGCCAAGTGAGGGTGTCGCAGTTCTTC,CASSQVRVSQFF
many,TRBJ2-6,TRBV5-6,TRBD1,TGTGCCAGCAGTTCCGGGACAGGGGTCTCTGGGGCCAACGTCCTGACTTTC,CASSSGTGVSGANVLTF
many,TRBJ2-4,TRBV12-3/TRBV12-4,-,TGTGCCAGCAGTTTAAGGCAGGGAAAGGACATTCAGTACTTC,CASSLRQGKDIQYF
-,TRBJ1-1,TRBV18,TRBD1,TGTGCCAGCTCAGACACGACAGGGGCGAACACTGAAGCTTTCTTT,CASSDTTGANTEAFF
-,TRBJ2-5,TRBV28,TRBD1,TGTGCCAGCAGTTTGGGACAGGGCGCAGGGCAAGAGACCCAGTACTTC,CASSLGQGAGQETQYF
many,TRBJ2-2,TRBV7-9,TRBD2,TGTGCCAGCAGCGAGACTAGCGGGGGCACCGGGGAGCTGTTTTTT,CASSETSGGTGELFF
-,TRBJ2-1,TRBV7-2,-,TGTGCCAGCAGCCTCCTGGAGAGGGTGAGTGAGCAGTTCTTC,CASSLLERVSEQFF
-,TRBJ1-5,TRBV6-4,-,TGTGCCAGCAGTGACGGAGGAGATCAGCCCCAGCATTTT,CASSDGGDQPQHF
-,TRBJ2-6,TRBV11-2,-,TGTGCCAGCAGCTTGGTGGAGGCCAACGTCCTGACTTTC,CASSLVEANVLTF
many,TRBJ1-4,TRBV12-3/TRBV12-4,TRBD1,TGTGCCAGCAGTTCCGGGACAGGGTCAACTAATGAAAAACTGTTTTTT,CASSSGTGSTNEKLFF
-,TRBJ1-4,TRBV20-1,TRBD1,TGCAGTGCTAGAGATCCACTGACAGGGGGAAGCGAAAAACTGTTTTTT,CSARDPLTGGSEKLFF
-,TRBJ1-5,TRBV12-3/TRBV12-4,-,TGTGCCAGCAGTTTTGGGCAGGGGCGGCAGCCCCAGCATTTT,CASSFGQGRQPQHF
-,TRBJ2-3,TRBV12-3/TRBV12-4,TRBD1,TGTGCCAGCAGTCGGGACAGAGATACGCAGTATTTT,CASSRDRDTQYF
many,TRBJ2-7,TRBV4-3,TRBD1,TGCGCCAGCAGCCAATCCGGGACAGGGGAAACCTACGAGCAGTACTTC,CASSQSGTGETYEQYF